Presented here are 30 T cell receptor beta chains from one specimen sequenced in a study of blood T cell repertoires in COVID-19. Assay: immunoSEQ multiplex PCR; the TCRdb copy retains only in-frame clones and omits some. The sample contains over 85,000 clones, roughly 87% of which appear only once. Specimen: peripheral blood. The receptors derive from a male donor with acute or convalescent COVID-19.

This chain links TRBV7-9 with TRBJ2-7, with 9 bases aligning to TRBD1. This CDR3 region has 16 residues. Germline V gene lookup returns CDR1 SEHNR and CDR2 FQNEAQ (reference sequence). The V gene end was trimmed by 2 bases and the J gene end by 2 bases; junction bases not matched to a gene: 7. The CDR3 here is CASSLTGTGYPYEQYF. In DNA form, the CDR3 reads TGTGCCAGCAGCTTAACCGGGACAGGGTACCCCTACGAGCAGTACTTC.

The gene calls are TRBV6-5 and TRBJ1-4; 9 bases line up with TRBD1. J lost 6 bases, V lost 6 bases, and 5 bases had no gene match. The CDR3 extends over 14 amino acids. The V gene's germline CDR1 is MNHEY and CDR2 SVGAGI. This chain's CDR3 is CASSRDRVDEKLFF. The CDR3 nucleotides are TGTGCCAGCAGCCGGGACAGGGTTGATGAAAAACTGTTTTTT.

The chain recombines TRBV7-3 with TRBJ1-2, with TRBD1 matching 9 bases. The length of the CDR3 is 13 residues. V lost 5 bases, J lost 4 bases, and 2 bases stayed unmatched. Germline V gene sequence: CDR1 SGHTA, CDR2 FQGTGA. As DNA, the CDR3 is TGTGCCAGCAGCGACAGGGGGGGCTATGGCTACACCTTC. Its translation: CASSDRGGYGYTF.

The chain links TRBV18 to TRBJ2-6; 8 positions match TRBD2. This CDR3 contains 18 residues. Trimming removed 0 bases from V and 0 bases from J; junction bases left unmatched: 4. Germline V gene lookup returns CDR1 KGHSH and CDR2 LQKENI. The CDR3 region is CASSPPKAGVSGANVLTF. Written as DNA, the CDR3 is TGTGCCAGCTCACCACCGAAAGCGGGGGTCTCTGGGGCCAACGTCCTGACTTTC.

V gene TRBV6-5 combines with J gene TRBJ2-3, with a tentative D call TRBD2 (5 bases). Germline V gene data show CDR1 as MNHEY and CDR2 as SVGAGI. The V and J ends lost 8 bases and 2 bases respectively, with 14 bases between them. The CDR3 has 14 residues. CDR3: CASRSVRDTDTQYF. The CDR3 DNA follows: TGTGCCAGCCGTTCGGTGAGGGACACAGATACGCAGTATTTT.

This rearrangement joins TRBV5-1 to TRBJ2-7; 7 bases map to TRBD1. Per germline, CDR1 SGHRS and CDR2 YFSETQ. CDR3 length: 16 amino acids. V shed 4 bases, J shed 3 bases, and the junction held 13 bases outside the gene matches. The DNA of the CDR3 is TGCGCCAGCAGCCAGTTTATAGCCCGGGACAGCTACGAGCAGTACTTC. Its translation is CASSQFIARDSYEQYF.

CDR3 coding DNA: TGTGCCAGCAGAGCAGGGTTAGATCAGCCCCAGCATTTT. Its protein is CASRAGLDQPQHF. This chain connects TRBV12-3 or TRBV12-4 to TRBJ1-5; D may be TRBD1 (5 bases). V was pared by 6 bases and J by 5 bases, with 11 bases between. The CDR3 has 13 residues.

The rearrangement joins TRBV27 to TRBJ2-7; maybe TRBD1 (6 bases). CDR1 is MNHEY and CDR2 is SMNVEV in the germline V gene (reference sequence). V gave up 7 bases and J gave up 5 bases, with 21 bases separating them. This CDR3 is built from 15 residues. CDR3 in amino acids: CASTMDSLELHEQYF. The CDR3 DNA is TGTGCCAGCACCATGGACAGTTTGGAGTTGCACGAGCAGTACTTC.

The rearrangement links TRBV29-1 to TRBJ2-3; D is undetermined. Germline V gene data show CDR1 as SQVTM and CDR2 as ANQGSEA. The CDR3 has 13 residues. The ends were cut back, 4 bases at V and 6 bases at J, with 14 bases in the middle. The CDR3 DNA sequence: TGCAGCGTTGGGCTAGGCCAAAGGGATACGCAGTATTTT. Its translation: CSVGLGQRDTQYF.

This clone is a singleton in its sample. The DNA for the CDR3 is TGTGCCAGCAGCCTACTAGCGGGGGGCCAAGAGACCCAGTACTTC. Translation: CASSLLAGGQETQYF. V gene TRBV25-1 combines with J gene TRBJ2-5, with 12 bases that match TRBD2. V lost 6 bases to trimming and J lost 1 base; unmatched junction nucleotides: 3. CDR3 length equals 15 residues. Germline assignment: CDR1 MGHDK and CDR2 SYGVNS.

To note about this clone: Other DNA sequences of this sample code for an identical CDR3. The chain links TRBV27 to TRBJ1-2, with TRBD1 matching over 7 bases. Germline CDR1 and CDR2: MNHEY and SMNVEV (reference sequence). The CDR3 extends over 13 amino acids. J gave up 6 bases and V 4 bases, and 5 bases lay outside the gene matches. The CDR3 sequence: CASSYRGRDGYTF. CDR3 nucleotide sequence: TGTGCCAGCAGTTACAGGGGCCGGGATGGCTACACCTTC.

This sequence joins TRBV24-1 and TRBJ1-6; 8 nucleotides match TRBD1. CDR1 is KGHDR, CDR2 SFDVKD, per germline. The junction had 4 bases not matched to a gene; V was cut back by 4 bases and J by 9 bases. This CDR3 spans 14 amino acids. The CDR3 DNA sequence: TGTGCCACCAGTGACAGGGGGCAGATTTCACCCCTCCACTTT. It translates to CATSDRGQISPLHF.

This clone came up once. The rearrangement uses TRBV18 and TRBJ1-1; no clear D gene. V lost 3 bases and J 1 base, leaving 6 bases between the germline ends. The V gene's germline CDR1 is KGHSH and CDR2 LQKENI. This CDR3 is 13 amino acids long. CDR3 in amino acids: CASSPRENTEAFF. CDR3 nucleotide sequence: TGTGCCAGCTCACCGAGAGAGAACACTGAAGCTTTCTTT.

This chain's CDR3 is CASSLDRGYSPLHF. CDR3 bases: TGTGCCAGCAGTCTCGACAGGGGTTACTCACCCCTCCACTTT. The chain couples TRBV6-2 or TRBV6-3 to TRBJ1-6; 8 bases fit TRBD1. With V trimmed by 5 bases and J by 10 bases, 7 bases remained unmatched. Germline V gene sequence: CDR1 MNHEY, CDR2 SVGEGT. The CDR3 is made up of 14 amino acids.

CDR3 nucleotides: TGTGCCACCAGTGATCCCGGGACAGAAGATGGCTACACCTTC. Translating it yields CATSDPGTEDGYTF. The chain combines TRBV24-1 with TRBJ1-2, with 7 bases that match TRBD1. The V segment lost 3 bases and the J segment 6 bases; nucleotides outside the gene matches: 6. The CDR3 consists of 14 residues. Germline values: CDR1 KGHDR, CDR2 SFDVKD.

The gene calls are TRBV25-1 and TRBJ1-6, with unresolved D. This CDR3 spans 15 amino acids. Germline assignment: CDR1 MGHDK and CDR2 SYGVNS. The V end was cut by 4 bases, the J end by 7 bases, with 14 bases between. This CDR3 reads CASSVGGGRNSPLHF. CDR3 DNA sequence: TGTGCCAGCAGTGTAGGAGGTGGACGAAATTCACCCCTCCACTTT.

CDR3 region: CASRLGGATGELFF. The CDR3 region has the DNA TGTGCCAGCAGGTTAGGGGGGGCCACCGGGGAGCTGTTTTTT. The J gene is TRBJ2-2, the V gene TRBV28; possibly TRBD2 for D (7 bases). The ends were cut back, 6 bases at V and 4 bases at J, with 12 bases in the middle. The CDR3 covers 14 residues. Per germline, CDR1 MDHEN and CDR2 SYDVKM.

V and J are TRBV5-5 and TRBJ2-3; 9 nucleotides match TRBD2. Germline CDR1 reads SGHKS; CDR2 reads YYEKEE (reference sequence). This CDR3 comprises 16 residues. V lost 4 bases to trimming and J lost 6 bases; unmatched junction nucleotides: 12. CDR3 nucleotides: TGTGCCAGCAGCGCGGGACTAGCCCAGGGTTTGGATACGCAGTATTTT. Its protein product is CASSAGLAQGLDTQYF.

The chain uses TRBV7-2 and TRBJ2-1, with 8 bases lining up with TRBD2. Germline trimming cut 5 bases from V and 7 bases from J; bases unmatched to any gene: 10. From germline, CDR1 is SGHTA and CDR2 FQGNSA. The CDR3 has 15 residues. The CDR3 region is CASSISGGFLNEQFF. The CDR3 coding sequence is TGTGCCAGCAGCATAAGCGGGGGTTTCTTGAATGAGCAGTTCTTC.

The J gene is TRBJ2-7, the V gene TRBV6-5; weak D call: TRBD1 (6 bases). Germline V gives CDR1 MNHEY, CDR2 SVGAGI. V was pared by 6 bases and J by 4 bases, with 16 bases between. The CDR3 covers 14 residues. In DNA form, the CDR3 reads TGTGCCAGCAGCCTCTCACAGGGTCCATACGAGCAGTACTTC. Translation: CASSLSQGPYEQYF.

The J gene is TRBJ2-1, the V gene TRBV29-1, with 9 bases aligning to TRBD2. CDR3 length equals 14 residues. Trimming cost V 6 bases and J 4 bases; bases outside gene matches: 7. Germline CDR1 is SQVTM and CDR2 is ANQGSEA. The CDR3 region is CSVSVAGGYNEQFF. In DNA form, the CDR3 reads TGCAGCGTCTCCGTGGCGGGGGGGTACAATGAGCAGTTCTTC.

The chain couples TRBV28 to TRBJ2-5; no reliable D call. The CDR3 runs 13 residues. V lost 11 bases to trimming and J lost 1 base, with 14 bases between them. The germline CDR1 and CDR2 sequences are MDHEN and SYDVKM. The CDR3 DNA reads TGTGCCTCTCGAGTTGCTACCCAAGAGACCCAGTACTTC. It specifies CASRVATQETQYF.

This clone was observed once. DNA for the CDR3: TGTGCCAGCAGTCCCACAAAGGGAGACACTGAAGCTTTCTTT. This gives the protein CASSPTKGDTEAFF. V gene TRBV21-1 combines with J gene TRBJ1-1. TRBV21-1 is reported as a pseudogene. This CDR3 is built from 14 residues.

DNA for the CDR3: TGTGCCAGCAGCGCATCGGGACAGGCGAATGAAAAACTGTTTTTT. This sequence encodes CASSASGQANEKLFF. The rearrangement uses TRBV6-5 and TRBJ1-4, with TRBD1 identical over 8 bases. V shed 6 bases, J shed 5 bases, and the junction held 8 bases outside the gene matches. The CDR3 spans 15 residues. Germline CDR1 reads MNHEY; CDR2 reads SVGAGI.

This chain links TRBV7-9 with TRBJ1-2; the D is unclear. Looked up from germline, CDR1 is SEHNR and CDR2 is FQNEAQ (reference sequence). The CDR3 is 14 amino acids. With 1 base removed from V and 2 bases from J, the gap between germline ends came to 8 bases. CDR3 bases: TGTGCCAGCAGCTTAGGACAAATCAACTATGGCTACACCTTC. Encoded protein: CASSLGQINYGYTF.

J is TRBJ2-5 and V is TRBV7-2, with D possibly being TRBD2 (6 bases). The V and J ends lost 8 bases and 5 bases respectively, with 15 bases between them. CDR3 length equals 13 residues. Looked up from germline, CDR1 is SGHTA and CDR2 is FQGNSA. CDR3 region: CASLRRGGETQYF. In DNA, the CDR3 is TGTGCCAGCCTTAGGCGGGGCGGGGAGACCCAGTACTTC.

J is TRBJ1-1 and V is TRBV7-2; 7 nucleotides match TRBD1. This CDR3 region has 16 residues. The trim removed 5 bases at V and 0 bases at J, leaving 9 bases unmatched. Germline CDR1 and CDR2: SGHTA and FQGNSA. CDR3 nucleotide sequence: TGTGCCAGCAGCCCCCGGGACAGCTTTATGAACACTGAAGCTTTCTTT. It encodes CASSPRDSFMNTEAFF.

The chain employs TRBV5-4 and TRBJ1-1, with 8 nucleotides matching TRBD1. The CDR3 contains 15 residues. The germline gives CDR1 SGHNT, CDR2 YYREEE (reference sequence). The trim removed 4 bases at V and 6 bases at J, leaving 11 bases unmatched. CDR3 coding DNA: TGTGCCAGCAGCCCAAGGACAGGGATGGGGGCTGAAGCTTTCTTT. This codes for CASSPRTGMGAEAFF.

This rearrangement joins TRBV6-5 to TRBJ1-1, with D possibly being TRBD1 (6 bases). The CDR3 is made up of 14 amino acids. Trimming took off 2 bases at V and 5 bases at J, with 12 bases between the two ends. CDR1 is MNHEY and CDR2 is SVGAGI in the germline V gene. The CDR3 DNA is TGTGCCAGCAGTTACCGGCCAGGGGAAACTGAAGCTTTCTTT. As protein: CASSYRPGETEAFF.

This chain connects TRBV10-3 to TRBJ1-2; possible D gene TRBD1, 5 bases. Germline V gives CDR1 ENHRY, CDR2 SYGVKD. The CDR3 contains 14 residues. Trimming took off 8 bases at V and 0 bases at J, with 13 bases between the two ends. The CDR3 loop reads CAIRGVLSNYGYTF. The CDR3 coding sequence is TGTGCCATCCGGGGGGTCCTGTCTAACTATGGCTACACCTTC.